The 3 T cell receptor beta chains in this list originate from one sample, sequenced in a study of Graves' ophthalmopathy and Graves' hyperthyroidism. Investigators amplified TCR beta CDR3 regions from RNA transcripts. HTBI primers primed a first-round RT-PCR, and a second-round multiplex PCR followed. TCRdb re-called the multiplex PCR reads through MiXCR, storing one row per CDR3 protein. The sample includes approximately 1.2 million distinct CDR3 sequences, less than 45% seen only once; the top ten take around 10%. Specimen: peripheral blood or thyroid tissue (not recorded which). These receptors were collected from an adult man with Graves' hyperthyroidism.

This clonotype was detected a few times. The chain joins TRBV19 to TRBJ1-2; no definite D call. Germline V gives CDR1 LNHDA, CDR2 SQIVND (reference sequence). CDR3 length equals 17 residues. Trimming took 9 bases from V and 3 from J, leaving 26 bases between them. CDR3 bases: TGTGCCAGCAGTTTGCCCCCCGGGCGCCGGAGAGACTATGGCTACACCTTC. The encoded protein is CASSLPPGRRRDYGYTF. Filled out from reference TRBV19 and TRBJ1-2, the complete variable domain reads DGGITQSPKYLFRKEGQNVTLSCEQNLNHDAMYWYRQDPGQGLRLIYYSQIVNDFQKGDIAEGYSVSREKKESFPLTVTSAQKNPTAFYLCASSLPPGRRRDYGYTFGSGTRLTVV.

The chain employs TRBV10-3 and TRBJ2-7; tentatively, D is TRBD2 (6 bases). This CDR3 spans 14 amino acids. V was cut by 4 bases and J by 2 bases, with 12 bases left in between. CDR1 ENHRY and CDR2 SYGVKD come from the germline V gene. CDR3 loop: CAISAAGITYEQYF. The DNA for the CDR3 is TGTGCCATCAGTGCCGCGGGAATTACCTACGAGCAGTACTTC.

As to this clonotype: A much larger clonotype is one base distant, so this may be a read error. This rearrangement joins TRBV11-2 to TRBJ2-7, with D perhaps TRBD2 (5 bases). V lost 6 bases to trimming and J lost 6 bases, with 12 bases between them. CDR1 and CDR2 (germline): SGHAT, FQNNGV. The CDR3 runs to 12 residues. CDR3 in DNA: TGTGCCAGCAGGAGATCGGGAAGCGAGCAGTACTTC. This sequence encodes CASRRSGSEQYF.